Presented here are 17 T cell receptor beta chains from one specimen sequenced in a study of blood T cell repertoires in COVID-19 (dated by TCRdb to the early 2020s). Library construction relied on the immunoSEQ multiplex PCR assay. Not all clones reach the TCRdb copy of this immuneACCESS table, which keeps in-frame sequences only. Checked studies attribute under half of the gap to unresolved V genes and leave the rest unexplained. The sample yields approximately 220,000 clones; around four fifths were counted once. The ten most abundant clones make up nearly 5% of the sample. The sequenced material came from PBMCs or T cells enriched from blood (not recorded which). The receptors stem from a woman between 45 and 60 years old who had been exposed to COVID-19.

The genes are TRBV19 and TRBJ2-1; TRBD2 matches 9 bases. Losses at the gene ends were 6 bases for V and 8 bases for J; bases not matched to a gene: 5. This CDR3 has 13 amino acids. Per the germline V gene, CDR1 is LNHDA and CDR2 is SQIVND (reference sequence). CDR3 sequence reads: CASSRTSVDEQFF. In nucleotides, the CDR3 is TGTGCCAGTAGCAGGACTAGCGTCGATGAGCAGTTCTTC.

The CDR3 region has the DNA TGTGCCAGCAGCTCCCGGGACAGGGATTACAATGAGCAGTTCTTC. Protein: CASSSRDRDYNEQFF. J is TRBJ2-1 and V is TRBV13, with 9 bases identical to TRBD1. CDR1 is PRHDT and CDR2 is FYEKMQ in the germline V gene (reference sequence). The CDR3 spans 15 residues. V was clipped by 4 bases and J by 4 bases; unmatched bases: 5.

This sequence joins TRBV6-5 and TRBJ1-2, with D possibly being TRBD1 (5 bases). Looked up from germline, CDR1 is MNHEY and CDR2 is SVGAGI. The length of the CDR3 is 13 residues. Trimming shortened V by 6 bases and J by 4 bases, and 12 bases separated the two germline ends. CDR3 bases: TGTGCCAGCAGCCCCTCGGGGGGCTATGGCTACACCTTC. Protein sequence: CASSPSGGYGYTF.

This clone showed up just once. This chain links TRBV2 with TRBJ2-5, with 7 nucleotides matching TRBD1. The CDR3 extends over 15 amino acids. The ends lost 6 bases at V and 1 base at J; junction bases unmatched: 8. CDR1 is SNHLY, CDR2 FYNNEI, per germline. This CDR3 reads CASRDSDRVQETQYF. The CDR3 DNA reads as TGTGCCAGCAGAGATAGCGACAGGGTCCAAGAGACCCAGTACTTC.

J is TRBJ1-1 and V is TRBV4-2; 7 bases are shared with TRBD1. The CDR3 consists of 14 residues. Germline values: CDR1 LGHNA, CDR2 YNFKEQ. J gave up 6 bases and V 4 bases, and 8 bases lay outside the gene matches. The CDR3 region has the DNA TGTGCCAGCAGCCCGCAGACAGGGCAGCCTGAAGCTTTCTTT. Its protein is CASSPQTGQPEAFF.

The V and J genes are TRBV27 and TRBJ1-1, with no clear D. Trimming pared 8 bases from V and 5 bases from J, leaving 18 bases between. Germline assignment: CDR1 MNHEY and CDR2 SMNVEV (reference sequence). The length of the CDR3 is 14 residues. For the CDR3, the DNA is TGTGCCAGCCACGAAAGGTGGGGAGGGACTGAAGCTTTCTTT. Residues: CASHERWGGTEAFF.

This chain uses TRBV24-1 with TRBJ1-4; 8 nucleotides line up with TRBD1. The CDR3 is made up of 15 amino acids. Germline CDR1 reads KGHDR; CDR2 reads SFDVKD. V lost 4 bases and J lost 8; bases outside the gene matches: 8. In DNA form, the CDR3 reads TGTGCCACCAGTGACACAGGACAGGGAGGGGAAAAACTGTTTTTT. Encoded protein: CATSDTGQGGEKLFF.

The chain links TRBV5-1 to TRBJ1-2; 9 nucleotides line up with TRBD1. Germline CDR1 SGHRS, CDR2 YFSETQ. The CDR3 contains 16 residues. J was trimmed by 8 bases and V by 0 bases; bases with no gene match: 11. CDR3: CASSLDAQTGGKGYTF. Here the CDR3 DNA reads TGCGCCAGCAGCTTGGATGCCCAAACAGGGGGCAAGGGCTACACCTTC. Complete variable domain (other parts from reference TRBV5-1 and TRBJ1-2): KAGVTQTPRYLIKTRGQQVTLSCSPISGHRSVSWYQQTPGQGLQFLFEYFSETQRNKGNFPGRFSGRQFSNSRSEMNVSTLELGDSALYLCASSLDAQTGGKGYTFGSGTRLTVV.

V and J are TRBV19 and TRBJ1-2; D gene uncertain. This CDR3 region has 13 residues. Germline values: CDR1 LNHDA, CDR2 SQIVND (reference sequence). Trimming stripped 5 bases from V and 12 bases from J, with 19 bases between. CDR3 protein: CASSSWQNSLHTF. The DNA for the CDR3 is TGTGCCAGTAGTTCGTGGCAGAACAGTCTTCACACCTTC.

This clone was detected only once. V and J are TRBV11-2 and TRBJ1-4, with 8 bases matching TRBD1. With V trimmed by 5 bases and J by 8 bases, 10 bases remained unmatched. The germline V gene encodes CDR1 SGHAT and CDR2 FQNNGV. This CDR3 contains 15 residues. In DNA, the CDR3 is TGTGCCAGCAGCCTTTCAGGGGGCGCGGGAGAAAAACTGTTTTTT. Encoded protein: CASSLSGGAGEKLFF.

This chain links TRBV6-2 or TRBV6-3 with TRBJ2-7, with D perhaps matching TRBD2 (6 bases). The CDR3 is 15 residues long. V lost 1 base and J 3 bases, leaving 13 bases between the germline ends. CDR1 and CDR2 from the germline V gene are MNHEY and SVGEGT. This chain's CDR3 is CASSYYSGTVYEQYF. The CDR3 DNA follows: TGTGCCAGCAGTTACTATTCGGGGACTGTCTACGAGCAGTACTTC.

V gene TRBV5-6 combines with J gene TRBJ2-5, with 8 bases that match TRBD1. The V segment lost 0 bases and the J segment 2 bases; nucleotides outside the gene matches: 3. CDR1 SGHDT and CDR2 YYEEEE come from the germline V gene. The CDR3 spans 15 residues. The CDR3 DNA reads as TGTGCCAGCAGCTTGGGACAGGGGAAACAAGAGACCCAGTACTTC. Its protein is CASSLGQGKQETQYF.

The V gene is TRBV11-2, the J gene TRBJ2-4, with D tentatively TRBD1 (6 bases). Germline-derived CDR1 and CDR2 are SGHAT and FQNNGV. The CDR3 is made up of 17 amino acids. V was trimmed by 2 bases and J by 0 bases, leaving 14 bases between them. The CDR3 DNA reads as TGTGCCAGCAGCTTACGTACAGGGCCCCTAGCCAAAAACATTCAGTACTTC. It translates to CASSLRTGPLAKNIQYF. The whole variable domain, remainder taken from reference TRBV11-2 and TRBJ2-4, is EAGVAQSPRYKIIEKRQSVAFWCNPISGHATLYWYQQILGQGPKLLIQFQNNGVVDDSQLPKDRFSAERLKGVDSTLKIQPAKLEDSAVYLCASSLRTGPLAKNIQYFGAGTRLSVL.

This clone was counted once. V is TRBV5-6 and J is TRBJ1-2; D not resolved. The CDR3 loop spans 14 amino acids. V lost 4 bases and J 2 bases, leaving 12 bases between the germline ends. Germline V gene lookup returns CDR1 SGHDT and CDR2 YYEEEE. The CDR3 is CASSASGINYGYTF. CDR3 coding DNA: TGTGCCAGCAGCGCGTCGGGGATAAACTATGGCTACACCTTC.

The rearrangement links TRBV5-8 to TRBJ2-6, with TRBD1 matching over 8 bases. The CDR3 loop spans 16 amino acids. The germline V gene encodes CDR1 SGHTS and CDR2 YDEGEE. With 6 bases clipped from V and 2 bases from J, the junction kept 7 bases outside the gene matches. For the CDR3, the DNA is TGTGCCAGCACCAGGGGGCTTAAGGCTGGGGCCAACGTCCTGACTTTC. Its protein is CASTRGLKAGANVLTF.

The V call is TRBV5-1, the J call TRBJ1-1, with D maybe TRBD1 (6 bases). This CDR3 has 15 amino acids. The germline V and J ends were trimmed by 0 bases and 3 bases, with 12 bases remaining between them. CDR1 and CDR2 (germline): SGHRS, YFSETQ. The CDR3 is CASSLAGTPDTEAFF. The CDR3 nucleotides read TGCGCCAGCAGCTTGGCGGGGACACCGGACACTGAAGCTTTCTTT.

This clone turned up a few times. The rearrangement links TRBV7-2 to TRBJ2-2; D is ambiguous. Germline values: CDR1 SGHTA, CDR2 FQGNSA. V was trimmed by 5 bases and J by 5 bases, leaving 15 bases between them. The CDR3 is 15 amino acids. The CDR3 is CASSLPTLRTGELFF. CDR3 bases: TGTGCCAGCAGCCTACCGACTTTGAGGACCGGGGAGCTGTTTTTT. The full variable domain, rest sourced from reference TRBV7-2 and TRBJ2-2, is GAGVSQSPSNKVTEKGKDVELRCDPISGHTALYWYRQSLGQGLEFLIYFQGNSAPDKSGLPSDRFSAERTGGSVSTLTIQRTQQEDSAVYLCASSLPTLRTGELFFGEGSRLTVL.